This T cell receptor (beta chain) was captured by sequencing in a study of blood T cell repertoires in COVID-19. The overall study: Specimens from acute and convalescent COVID-19 originated in the United States, Italy and Spain. PBMCs, B-cell-depleted T cells, or T cells were the source of the cDNA or gDNA that made up the material.

The CDR3 sequence is 19 residues long. Germline CDR1 KGHSH, CDR2 LQKENI. J gave up 6 bases and V 0 bases, and 14 bases lay outside the gene matches. In the authors' workflow: Amplified reference gene primers provided the basis for estimating nucleated cell counts. Libraries were prepared by immunoSEQ multiplex PCR; TCRdb keeps only in-frame clonotypes and omits some of them. That table is the source of V, J and clone size, and D and trimming were worked out from the DNA. The data hold hundreds of thousands of clones, with more than 85% observed a single time. The origin of this receptor is a woman younger than 45 with acute or convalescent COVID-19. The sequenced sample consisted of peripheral blood. The rearrangement links TRBV18 to TRBJ2-1; 10 bases line up with TRBD1. CDR3 loop: CASSPPRRPGTGEGNEQFF. CDR3 sequence (DNA): TGTGCCAGCTCACCACCCCGCCGGCCCGGGACAGGGGAGGGCAATGAGCAGTTCTTC.